These 5 T cell receptor beta chains came from one sample sequenced in a study of T cell responses to AZD1222 COVID-19 vaccine. Method: immunoSEQ multiplex PCR; TCRdb's copy keeps in-frame clones and lacks some. Altogether under 250,000 clones are present, about 93% being singletons, with the ten largest covering 0.95% to 1.1%. Material: peripheral blood, obtained on day 0 of MenACWY control vaccination. The receptors here all came from an adult in good health.

Only a few counts were recorded for this clone. The genes are TRBV6-2 or TRBV6-3 and TRBJ2-2; D possibly corresponds to TRBD2 (5 bases). Germline CDR1 MNHEY, CDR2 SVGEGT. The V end lost 5 bases, the J end lost 5 bases, and 12 bases lay between the germline ends. The CDR3 length is 14 residues. CDR3 protein: CASSPDPGTGELFF. CDR3 DNA sequence: TGTGCCAGCAGTCCCGACCCGGGGACCGGGGAGCTGTTTTTT.

This rearrangement joins TRBV3-1 (or the pseudogene TRBV3-2) to TRBJ2-2, with 10 bases lining up with TRBD2. Unmatched junction bases numbered 13, after V lost 4 bases and J lost 5 bases. Per the germline V gene, CDR1 is LGHDT and CDR2 is YNNKEL (reference sequence). The CDR3 runs to 18 residues. The CDR3 DNA reads TGTGCCAGCAGCCGAGCGGGGGGGCGGTTGGTGCAGACCGGGGAGCTGTTTTTT. Translated, it gives CASSRAGGRLVQTGELFF.

As to this clone: The same CDR3 also results from other DNA sequences found in this sample. The V and J genes are TRBV29-1 and TRBJ2-5, with D perhaps matching TRBD1 or TRBD2 (5 bases each). V dropped 3 bases and J dropped 5 bases, with 10 bases sitting between them. The germline CDR1 and CDR2 sequences are SQVTM and ANQGSEA. CDR3 length: 12 residues. Here the CDR3 DNA reads TGCAGCGTTGAGGGGACCGGGGAGACCCAGTACTTC. Its translation: CSVEGTGETQYF.

This clone has only a few counts. This sequence joins TRBV27 and TRBJ1-6; D not certain. Trimming pared 2 bases from V and 7 bases from J, leaving 9 bases between. Germline-derived CDR1 and CDR2 are MNHEY and SMNVEV (reference sequence). The CDR3 has 14 residues. The CDR3 DNA follows: TGTGCCAGCAGTTTAAATTACGGCAATTCACCCCTCCACTTT. Translating it yields CASSLNYGNSPLHF.

V and J are TRBV5-1 and TRBJ1-5, with TRBD1 matching over 9 bases. This CDR3 region has 16 residues. Germline V gene data show CDR1 as SGHRS and CDR2 as YFSETQ. V was clipped by 4 bases and J by 6 bases; unmatched bases: 11. This chain's CDR3 is CASSPGGQGRGQPQHF. The CDR3 DNA follows: TGCGCCAGCAGCCCTGGGGGACAGGGTAGGGGTCAGCCCCAGCATTTT.